This TCR beta chain was recorded in a study of beta chain features in type 1 diabetes. Study findings and constraints: In all four CD4+ subsets, TCRB CDR3 length was significantly, moderately reduced in type 1 diabetes.

The ends lost 8 bases at V and 5 bases at J; junction bases unmatched: 5. CDR3 size: 12 residues. The germline V gene encodes CDR1 MNHEY and CDR2 SVGAGI. In regard to this clone: Its matching antigen is unknown.

The investigators reverse transcribed all of the isolated RNA, so they sequenced expressed TCRB transcripts. The data were produced by immunoSEQ multiplex PCR, yet TCRdb's version contains in-frame clones alone and is incomplete. Among a few hundred thousand clones listed, over 9.5% were seen once. The TCR comes from a woman under 30 with type 1 diabetes. Sequenced: naive CD4+ T cells from blood. The chain has TRBV6-5 and TRBJ1-2; 7 bases line up with TRBD1. The CDR3 sequence is CASLGQEYGYTF. The CDR3 bases are TGTGCCAGCCTCGGACAGGAATATGGCTACACCTTC.